This TCR beta chain was sequenced during a study of Graves' ophthalmopathy and Graves' hyperthyroidism. General observations from the study: Clonotypes were expanded in thyroid at above 0.001 frequency, and most also appeared in blood.

RNA transcripts served as template for amplifying TCR beta CDR3 sequences. HTBI primers were used in a first-round RT-PCR, which preceded a second-round multiplex PCR. TCRdb independently ran MiXCR on the multiplex PCR reads; one entry per CDR3 protein. The sample contains about 420,000 distinct CDR3 sequences, around 21% of which appear only once. Sampling approximately 10 ml of fresh peripheral blood provided the PBMCs. This clonotype was found a few times. Its antigen is unknown. Between the trimmed V and J ends, which lost 4 bases and 1 base, there was a span of 12 bases. The CDR3 is 14 residues long. Germline CDR1 reads SGHRS; CDR2 reads YFSETQ.

This rearrangement joins TRBV5-1 to TRBJ2-7, with a tentative D call TRBD1 (5 bases). This sequence was found in a woman aged 18-35 years with stable Graves' hyperthyroidism. Sequenced: peripheral blood. The CDR3 nucleotides read TGCGCCAGCAGCGATGCAGGGTTATCCTACGAGCAGTACTTC. Amino acid sequence: CASSDAGLSYEQYF.